These 29 T cell receptor beta chains share one sample of origin, sequenced in a study of shared clonotypes between healthy human individuals. TCRdb keeps only in-frame clones here, not all; method: immunoSEQ multiplex PCR. The sample includes hundreds of thousands of clones, under 80% of them seen just once. Sequences were obtained from memory CD4+ T cells sorted from blood. Subset indicated: CD45RA-negative fraction. The receptors were sampled from a woman aged 25 to 39 in good health.

This chain links TRBV6-6 with TRBJ2-7, with 11 bases matching TRBD2. Trimming removed 5 bases from V and 2 bases from J; junction bases left unmatched: 5. Germline V gives CDR1 MNHNY, CDR2 SVGAGI (reference sequence). CDR3 length: 15 amino acids. CDR3 in DNA: TGTGCCAGCAGTACTCCTAGCGGGAGGACCTACGAGCAGTACTTC. Amino acids: CASSTPSGRTYEQYF.

This chain connects TRBV10-3 to TRBJ2-3, with unresolved D. The CDR3 is 15 residues long. Germline lookup yields CDR1 ENHRY and CDR2 SYGVKD. V gave up 10 bases and J gave up 1 base, with 18 bases separating them. The DNA for the CDR3 is TGTGCCACGCACACTACCAATAGGGGCACAGATACGCAGTATTTT. As protein: CATHTTNRGTDTQYF.

This clone was found a few times. The chain carries TRBV4-2 and TRBJ1-1, with TRBD1 matching 10 bases. Germline-derived CDR1 and CDR2 are LGHNA and YNFKEQ. Trimming cost V 0 bases and J 4 bases; bases outside gene matches: 2. The CDR3 contains 15 residues. The DNA of the CDR3 is TGTGCCAGCAGCCAAGATTGGACAGGGGGCACTGAAGCTTTCTTT. It yields the protein CASSQDWTGGTEAFF.

This clone was seen only once. The chain combines TRBV5-1 with TRBJ2-1; D may be TRBD1 (5 bases). Germline values: CDR1 SGHRS, CDR2 YFSETQ. The V gene lost 2 bases and the J gene lost 8 bases, with 8 bases spanning the gap. The CDR3 extends over 12 amino acids. Written as DNA, the CDR3 is TGCGCCAGCAGCTTTCAGGGCCATGAGCAGTTCTTC. It yields the protein CASSFQGHEQFF.

The genes are TRBV6-1 and TRBJ2-7; TRBD1 matches at 9 bases. There are 14 residues in the CDR3. The germline CDR1 and CDR2 sequences are MNHNS and SASEGT. With 6 bases clipped from V and 0 bases from J, the junction kept 3 bases outside the gene matches. CDR3 region: CASRRQGDSYEQYF. The CDR3 nucleotides read TGTGCCAGCAGAAGACAGGGGGACTCCTACGAGCAGTACTTC.

This rearrangement joins TRBV11-1 to TRBJ2-7, with 7 bases identical to TRBD2. J gave up 3 bases and V 4 bases, and 6 bases lay outside the gene matches. Germline V lookup: CDR1 SGHAT, CDR2 FQDESV (reference sequence). CDR3 length: 14 amino acids. The CDR3 coding sequence is TGTGCCAGCAGCTCCCGGGACTATCTCTACGAGCAGTACTTC. This encodes CASSSRDYLYEQYF.

V gene TRBV6-5 combines with J gene TRBJ2-7; D remains ambiguous. Germline V CDR1 and CDR2: MNHEY, SVGAGI. The CDR3 is 15 residues long. Trimming left V 5 bases short and J 3 bases short, with 17 bases between. The DNA of the CDR3 is TGTGCCAGCAGTACCAGCCTAAGTCTCATCTACGAGCAGTACTTC. Amino acid sequence: CASSTSLSLIYEQYF.

Concerning this clone: One junction end disagrees with the germline gene, perhaps due to a read error. The chain combines TRBV2 with TRBJ2-1, with D unclear. Germline-derived CDR1 and CDR2 are SNHLY and FYNNEI. The CDR3 has 15 residues. CDR3 sequence reads: CASSQAGNSYNEQFF. DNA of the CDR3: TGTGCCAGCAGTCAAGCTGGGAATTCCTACAATGAGCAGTTCTTC.

Of note for this clone: Additional DNA sequences in this sample encode the identical CDR3. The chain couples TRBV18 to TRBJ2-3, with 15 positions matching TRBD2. The CDR3 covers 18 residues. Germline CDR1 and CDR2: KGHSH and LQKENI. V dropped 3 bases and J dropped 0; count of bases not matched to a gene: 4. DNA of the CDR3: TGTGCCAGCTCACCGGGACTAGCGGGAGGCTCTAGCACAGATACGCAGTATTTT. Amino acid sequence: CASSPGLAGGSSTDTQYF.

This chain uses TRBV11-2 with TRBJ2-3; D is ambiguous. The V gene's germline CDR1 is SGHAT and CDR2 FQNNGV. The CDR3 contains 12 residues. V lost 2 bases, J lost 4 bases, and 4 bases lay in between. The CDR3 DNA sequence: TGTGCCAGCAGCTTATTTTCAGATACGCAGTATTTT. Its translation: CASSLFSDTQYF.

The rearrangement uses TRBV6-5 and TRBJ2-7; TRBD1 matches 8 bases. The V and J ends lost 7 bases and 11 bases, in that order; junction bases with no gene match: 10. Germline lookup yields CDR1 MNHEY and CDR2 SVGAGI. The CDR3 extends over 12 amino acids. CDR3 nucleotides: TGTGCCAGCATGGGCAGGGGGCGAACGGAGTACTTC. As protein: CASMGRGRTEYF.

The genes are TRBV6-1 and TRBJ2-2; maybe TRBD1 (5 bases). CDR1 is MNHNS and CDR2 is SASEGT in the germline V gene. This CDR3 contains 14 residues. The V gene lost 7 bases and the J gene lost 5 bases, with 14 bases spanning the gap. The CDR3 DNA sequence: TGTGCCAGCATGGGGCGGCAGGCGACCGGGGAGCTGTTTTTT. It translates to CASMGRQATGELFF.

The chain combines TRBV5-1 with TRBJ1-2; D not certain. The CDR3 is 12 residues long. Trimming stripped 0 bases from V and 6 bases from J, with 6 bases between. Germline V CDR1 and CDR2: SGHRS, YFSETQ. As DNA, the CDR3 is TGCGCCAGCAGCTTGGGATCGGATGGCTACACCTTC. This codes for CASSLGSDGYTF.

This chain uses TRBV7-9 with TRBJ1-4; 9 bases are shared with TRBD1. This CDR3 is built from 17 residues. The V and J ends lost 11 bases and 0 bases, in that order; junction bases with no gene match: 13. In germline, CDR1 is SEHNR, CDR2 FQNEAQ (reference sequence). Here the CDR3 reads CAQTTGGTFATNEKLFF. CDR3 nucleotide sequence: TGTGCCCAAACGACAGGGGGGACCTTTGCAACTAATGAAAAACTGTTTTTT.

The V and J genes are TRBV10-3 and TRBJ2-5, with D tentatively TRBD2 (7 bases). Looked up from germline, CDR1 is ENHRY and CDR2 is SYGVKD. Trimming shortened V by 2 bases and J by 5 bases, and 15 bases separated the two germline ends. The CDR3 is 15 residues long. Written as DNA, the CDR3 is TGTGCCATCAGTGAGCGGGCGGGGGCCGGGGAGACCCAGTACTTC. Translated, it gives CAISERAGAGETQYF.

The chain uses TRBV11-1 and TRBJ1-1; 9 positions match TRBD1. The V gene end was trimmed by 3 bases and the J gene end by 11 bases; junction bases not matched to a gene: 10. Per the germline V gene, CDR1 is SGHAT and CDR2 is FQDESV (reference sequence). This CDR3 is 14 amino acids long. CDR3 in amino acids: CASSFGLQGAEAFF. CDR3 nucleotide sequence: TGTGCCAGCAGCTTTGGCCTACAGGGGGCGGAGGCTTTCTTT.

The rearrangement joins TRBV5-1 to TRBJ1-1; 9 positions match TRBD1. Germline V gene data show CDR1 as SGHRS and CDR2 as YFSETQ. This CDR3 contains 14 residues. Unmatched junction bases numbered 7, after V lost 5 bases and J lost 5 bases. CDR3 protein: CASRGTGRWTEAFF. CDR3 nucleotide sequence: TGCGCCAGCAGGGGGACAGGGAGGTGGACTGAAGCTTTCTTT.

The chain recombines TRBV7-9 with TRBJ2-7; a weak D match, TRBD1 (6 bases). Trimming cost V 5 bases and J 2 bases, with 13 bases left between them. Per germline, CDR1 SEHNR and CDR2 FQNEAQ (reference sequence). The CDR3 loop spans 14 amino acids. The CDR3 DNA reads as TGTGCCAGCAGCCCAGGACAGTTTACCTACGAGCAGTACTTC. Translation gives CASSPGQFTYEQYF.

The chain carries TRBV13 and TRBJ1-5; TRBD1 matches 9 bases. This CDR3 spans 17 amino acids. V trimming: 5 bases; J trimming: 4 bases; junction bases outside the gene matches: 12. The germline CDR1 and CDR2 sequences are PRHDT and FYEKMQ (reference sequence). The CDR3 is CASSPRPETGGNQPQHF. The CDR3 bases are TGTGCCAGCAGCCCAAGGCCGGAGACAGGGGGGAATCAGCCCCAGCATTTT.

The V call is TRBV5-6, the J call TRBJ2-7; tentative D call: TRBD2 (5 bases). The CDR3 is 14 residues long. Germline V gene data show CDR1 as SGHDT and CDR2 as YYEEEE. V was clipped by 4 bases and J by 2 bases, with 13 bases between them. The CDR3 nucleotides are TGTGCCAGCAGCCCCGGACTGAGCCCCTACGAGCAGTACTTC. Its protein product is CASSPGLSPYEQYF.

Ten or more counts support this clone. The chain joins TRBV5-1 to TRBJ1-4, with D unclear. CDR1 and CDR2 from the germline V gene are SGHRS and YFSETQ. Trimming left V 4 bases short and J 2 bases short, with 12 bases between. There are 15 residues in the CDR3. The CDR3, as DNA: TGCGCCAGCAGCGGAGGGAGTGTGACTAATGAAAAACTGTTTTTT. It yields the protein CASSGGSVTNEKLFF.

This clone has only one observation. J is TRBJ2-7 and V is TRBV6-5; TRBD1 or TRBD2 may be the D gene (5 bases each). The CDR3 contains 14 residues. CDR1 is MNHEY and CDR2 is SVGAGI in the germline V gene. Trimming left V 6 bases short and J 2 bases short, with 14 bases between. CDR3 DNA sequence: TGTGCCAGCAGCCGAGGTGGGGACGCCTACGAGCAGTACTTC. Protein: CASSRGGDAYEQYF.

The chain employs TRBV5-1 and TRBJ2-6; TRBD1 is a possible D gene (5 bases). Germline CDR1 reads SGHRS; CDR2 reads YFSETQ. The V end was cut by 1 base, the J end by 2 bases, with 10 bases between. The CDR3 is 16 residues long. This CDR3 reads CASSLPRAAGANVLTF. The CDR3 DNA follows: TGCGCCAGCAGCTTGCCCAGGGCGGCTGGGGCCAACGTCCTGACTTTC.

This chain links TRBV27 with TRBJ1-5; the match to TRBD1 covers 10 bases. The CDR3 is 16 amino acids. Germline V lookup: CDR1 MNHEY, CDR2 SMNVEV (reference sequence). V was clipped by 5 bases and J by 3 bases; unmatched bases: 7. CDR3 sequence reads: CASSPGDRGNNQPQHF. The CDR3 bases are TGTGCCAGCAGTCCGGGGGACAGGGGCAACAATCAGCCCCAGCATTTT.

V usage is TRBV4-1 and J usage is TRBJ1-5; 8 bases fit TRBD1. This CDR3 spans 15 amino acids. Trimming took 2 bases from V and 7 from J; bases not matched to a gene: 7. CDR1 MGHRA and CDR2 YSYEKL come from the germline V gene. CDR3 bases: TGCGCCAGCAGCCAACCAGGGACAGGAGGCCAGCCCCAGCATTTT. Translating it yields CASSQPGTGGQPQHF.

V and J are TRBV19 and TRBJ1-2; tentative D call: TRBD1 (5 bases). Trimming cost V 6 bases and J 7 bases, with 15 bases left between them. From germline, CDR1 is LNHDA and CDR2 SQIVND (reference sequence). This CDR3 has 13 amino acids. The CDR3 protein is CASRSPGRVGYTF. The CDR3 DNA follows: TGTGCCAGTAGATCGCCAGGGAGAGTTGGCTACACCTTC.

The J gene is TRBJ1-1, the V gene TRBV6-5; no clear D gene. Germline CDR1 MNHEY, CDR2 SVGAGI. V dropped 0 bases and J dropped 0 bases, with 11 bases sitting between them. The CDR3 length is 16 residues. CDR3 sequence reads: CASSYSSAGMNTEAFF. Here the CDR3 DNA reads TGTGCCAGCAGTTACTCTTCGGCAGGAATGAACACTGAAGCTTTCTTT.

The rearrangement links TRBV2 to TRBJ2-7, with TRBD1 matching 9 bases. The CDR3 contains 18 residues. J gave up 1 base and V 2 bases, and 12 bases lay outside the gene matches. Germline loops: CDR1 SNHLY, CDR2 FYNNEI. The CDR3 coding sequence is TGTGCCAGCAGTGAATCGAATTCACTAGGACAGGGGTCCTACGAGCAGTACTTC. As protein: CASSESNSLGQGSYEQYF.

CDR3 nucleotide sequence: TGTGCCAGTAGCCCCCGGGAGACTAATGAAAAACTGTTTTTT. This codes for CASSPRETNEKLFF. The chain links TRBV19 to TRBJ1-4; D gene ambiguous. The V end was cut by 6 bases, the J end by 2 bases, with 10 bases between. The CDR3 is 14 amino acids. Per the germline V gene, CDR1 is LNHDA and CDR2 is SQIVND (reference sequence). Using reference TRBV19 and TRBJ1-4 for the parts outside the CDR3, the full variable domain is DGGITQSPKYLFRKEGQNVTLSCEQNLNHDAMYWYRQDPGQGLRLIYYSQIVNDFQKGDIAEGYSVSREKKESFPLTVTSAQKNPTAFYLCASSPRETNEKLFFGSGTQLSVL.